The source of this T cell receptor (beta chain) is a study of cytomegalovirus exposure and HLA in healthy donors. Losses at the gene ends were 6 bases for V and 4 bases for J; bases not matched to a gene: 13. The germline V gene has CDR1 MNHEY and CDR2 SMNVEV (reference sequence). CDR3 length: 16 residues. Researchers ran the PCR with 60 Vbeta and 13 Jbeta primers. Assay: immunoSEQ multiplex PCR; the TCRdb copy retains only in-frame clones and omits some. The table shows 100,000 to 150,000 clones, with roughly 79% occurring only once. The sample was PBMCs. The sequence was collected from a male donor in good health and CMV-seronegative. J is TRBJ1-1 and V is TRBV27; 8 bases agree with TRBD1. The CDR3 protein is CASRTGTGVWGTEAFF. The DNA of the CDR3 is TGTGCCAGCAGGACCGGGACAGGAGTCTGGGGCACTGAAGCTTTCTTT.